The sequence of this T cell receptor (beta chain) was determined in a study of chemoradiotherapy in HPV16-positive cancers. In germline, CDR1 is SGDLS, CDR2 YYNGEE. The V and J ends lost 0 bases and 0 bases respectively, with 10 bases between them. The CDR3 runs 16 residues. The data were produced by immunoSEQ multiplex PCR, yet TCRdb's version contains in-frame clones alone and is incomplete. Among more than 9,000 clones listed, around 70% were seen once. This chain joins TRBV9 and TRBJ1-5; D is unresolved. This receptor was obtained from a human donor with HPV-associated anogenital cancer. The sample here was taken from a patient who underwent chemoradiotherapy. The CDR3 protein is CASSVVDQHSNQPQHF. CDR3 nucleotide sequence: TGTGCCAGCAGCGTAGTCGACCAGCATAGCAATCAGCCCCAGCATTTT. The whole variable domain, filled in from reference TRBV9 and TRBJ1-5, reads DSGVTQTPKHLITATGQRVTLRCSPRSGDLSVYWYQQSLDQGLQFLIQYYNGEERAKGNILERFSAQQFPDLHSELNLSSLELGDSALYFCASSVVDQHSNQPQHFGDGTRLSIL.